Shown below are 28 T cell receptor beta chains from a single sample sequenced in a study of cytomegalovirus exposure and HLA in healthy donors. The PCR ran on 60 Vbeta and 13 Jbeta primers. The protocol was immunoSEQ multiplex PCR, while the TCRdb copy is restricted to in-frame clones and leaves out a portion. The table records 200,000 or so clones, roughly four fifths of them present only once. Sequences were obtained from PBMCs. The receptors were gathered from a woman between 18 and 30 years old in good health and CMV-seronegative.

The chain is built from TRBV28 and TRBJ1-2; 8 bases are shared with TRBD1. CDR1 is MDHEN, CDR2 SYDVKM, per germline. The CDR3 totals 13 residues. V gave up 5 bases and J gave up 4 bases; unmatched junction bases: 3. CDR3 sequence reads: CASSDRGFYGYTF. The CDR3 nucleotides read TGTGCCAGCAGTGACAGGGGTTTCTATGGCTACACCTTC.

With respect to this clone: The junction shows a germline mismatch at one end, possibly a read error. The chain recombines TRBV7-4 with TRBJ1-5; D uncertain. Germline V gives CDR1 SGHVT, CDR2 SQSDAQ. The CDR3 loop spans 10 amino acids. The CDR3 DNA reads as TGTGCCAGCAGCTTTTGCTATAAGAATTTT. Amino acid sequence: CASSFCYKNF.

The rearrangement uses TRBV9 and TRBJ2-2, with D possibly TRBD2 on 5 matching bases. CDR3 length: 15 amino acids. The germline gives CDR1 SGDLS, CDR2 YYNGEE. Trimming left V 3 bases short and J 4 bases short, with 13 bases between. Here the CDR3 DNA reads TGTGCCAGCAGCGCCCCCACTAGTTTCACCGGGGAGCTGTTTTTT. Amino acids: CASSAPTSFTGELFF.

Here the CDR3 reads CASSLEGPGDDEQFF. The CDR3 coding sequence is TGTGCCAGCAGCCTGGAAGGGCCAGGGGACGATGAGCAGTTCTTC. V is TRBV2 and J is TRBJ2-1; D is possibly TRBD1 (6 bases). V lost 6 bases to trimming and J lost 8 bases, with 20 bases between them. Germline assignment: CDR1 SNHLY and CDR2 FYNNEI. There are 15 residues in the CDR3.

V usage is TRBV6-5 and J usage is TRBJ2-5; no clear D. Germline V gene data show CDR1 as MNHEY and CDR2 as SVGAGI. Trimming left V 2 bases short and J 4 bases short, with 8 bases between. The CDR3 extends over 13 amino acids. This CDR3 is CASSYSPGETQYF. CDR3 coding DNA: TGTGCCAGCAGTTACAGTCCGGGAGAGACCCAGTACTTC.

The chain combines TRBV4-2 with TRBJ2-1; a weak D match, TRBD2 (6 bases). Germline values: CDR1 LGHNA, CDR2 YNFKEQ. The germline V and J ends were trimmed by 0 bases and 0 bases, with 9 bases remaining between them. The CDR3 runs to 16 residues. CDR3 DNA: TGTGCCAGCAGCCAAGAGGGAGGCGGCTCCTACAATGAGCAGTTCTTC. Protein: CASSQEGGGSYNEQFF.

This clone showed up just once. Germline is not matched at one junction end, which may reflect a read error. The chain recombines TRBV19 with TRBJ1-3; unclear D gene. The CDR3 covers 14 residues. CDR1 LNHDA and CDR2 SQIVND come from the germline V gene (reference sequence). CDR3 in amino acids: CASRPEGSGNTTYF. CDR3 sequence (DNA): TGTGCCAGTAGACCGGAGGGTTCTGGAAACACCACATATTTT. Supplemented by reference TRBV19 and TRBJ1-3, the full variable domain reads DGGITQSPKYLFRKEGQNVTLSCEQNLNHDAMYWYRQDPGQGLRLIYYSQIVNDFQKGDIAEGYSVSREKKESFPLTVTSAQKNPTAFYLCASRPEGSGNTTYFGEGSWLTVV.

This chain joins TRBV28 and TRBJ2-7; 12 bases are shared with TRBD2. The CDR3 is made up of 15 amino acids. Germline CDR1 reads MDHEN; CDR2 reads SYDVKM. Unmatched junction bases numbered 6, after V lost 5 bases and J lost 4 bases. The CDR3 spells CASSPTGLAGYEQYF. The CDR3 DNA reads TGTGCCAGCAGTCCGACAGGACTAGCGGGGTACGAGCAGTACTTC.

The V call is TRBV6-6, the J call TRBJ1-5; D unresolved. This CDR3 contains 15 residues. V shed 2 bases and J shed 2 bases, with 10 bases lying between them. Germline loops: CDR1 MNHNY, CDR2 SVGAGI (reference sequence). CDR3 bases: TGTGCCAGCAGTTACCGACTCCTTGGCAATCAGCCCCAGCATTTT. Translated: CASSYRLLGNQPQHF.

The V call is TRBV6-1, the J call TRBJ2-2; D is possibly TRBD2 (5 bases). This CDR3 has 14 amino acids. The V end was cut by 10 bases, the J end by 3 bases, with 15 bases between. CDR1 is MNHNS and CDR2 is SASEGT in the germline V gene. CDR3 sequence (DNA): TGTGCCACCGAGCGGCGACCTTACACCGGGGAGCTGTTTTTT. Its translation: CATERRPYTGELFF.

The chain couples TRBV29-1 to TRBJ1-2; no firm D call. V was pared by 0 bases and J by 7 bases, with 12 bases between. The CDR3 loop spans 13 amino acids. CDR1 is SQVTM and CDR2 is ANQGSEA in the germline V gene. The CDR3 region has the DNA TGCAGCGTTGAAGATCTTACGGGTTCTGGCTACACCTTC. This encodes CSVEDLTGSGYTF.

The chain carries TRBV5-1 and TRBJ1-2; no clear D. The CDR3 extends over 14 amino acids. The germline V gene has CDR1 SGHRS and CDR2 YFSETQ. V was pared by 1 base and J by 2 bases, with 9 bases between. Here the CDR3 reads CASSLFPENYGYTF. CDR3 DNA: TGCGCCAGCAGCTTGTTTCCGGAGAACTATGGCTACACCTTC.

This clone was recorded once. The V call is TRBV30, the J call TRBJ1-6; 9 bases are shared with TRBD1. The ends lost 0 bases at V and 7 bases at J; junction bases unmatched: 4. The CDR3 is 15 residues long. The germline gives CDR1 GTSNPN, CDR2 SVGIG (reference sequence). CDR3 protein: CAWSVGQGLNSPLHF. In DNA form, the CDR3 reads TGTGCCTGGAGTGTCGGACAGGGGCTAAATTCACCCCTCCACTTT.

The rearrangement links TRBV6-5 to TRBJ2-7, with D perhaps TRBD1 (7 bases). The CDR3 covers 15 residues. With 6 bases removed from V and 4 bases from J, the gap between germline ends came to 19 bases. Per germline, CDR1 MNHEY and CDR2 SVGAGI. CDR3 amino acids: CASRPPGGGRYEQYF. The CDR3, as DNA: TGTGCCAGCAGGCCCCCCGGAGGGGGCAGGTACGAGCAGTACTTC.

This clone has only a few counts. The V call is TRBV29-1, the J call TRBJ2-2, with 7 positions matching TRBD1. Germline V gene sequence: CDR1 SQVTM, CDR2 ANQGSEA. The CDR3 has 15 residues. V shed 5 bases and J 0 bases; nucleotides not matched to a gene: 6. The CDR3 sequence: CSVLRGGTNTGELFF. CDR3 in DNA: TGCAGCGTTCTTCGAGGGGGCACGAACACCGGGGAGCTGTTTTTT.

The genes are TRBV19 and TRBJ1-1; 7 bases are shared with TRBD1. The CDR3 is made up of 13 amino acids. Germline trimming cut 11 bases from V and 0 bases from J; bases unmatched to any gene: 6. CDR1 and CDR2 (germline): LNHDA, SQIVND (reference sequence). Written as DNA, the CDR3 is TGTGCCGCGACAGGGCGATTGAACACTGAAGCTTTCTTT. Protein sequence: CAATGRLNTEAFF.

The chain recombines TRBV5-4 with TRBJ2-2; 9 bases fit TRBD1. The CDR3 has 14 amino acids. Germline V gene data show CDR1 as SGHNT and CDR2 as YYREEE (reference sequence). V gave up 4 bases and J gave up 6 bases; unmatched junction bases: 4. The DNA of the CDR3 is TGTGCCAGCAGCCTACAGGGGGCGCCCGGGGAGCTGTTTTTT. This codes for CASSLQGAPGELFF.

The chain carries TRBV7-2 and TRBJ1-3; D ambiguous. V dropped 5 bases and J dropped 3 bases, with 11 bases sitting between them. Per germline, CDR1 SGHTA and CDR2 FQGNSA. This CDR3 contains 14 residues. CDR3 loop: CASSPTGSGNTIYF. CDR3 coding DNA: TGTGCCAGCAGCCCCACCGGGAGTGGAAACACCATATATTTT.

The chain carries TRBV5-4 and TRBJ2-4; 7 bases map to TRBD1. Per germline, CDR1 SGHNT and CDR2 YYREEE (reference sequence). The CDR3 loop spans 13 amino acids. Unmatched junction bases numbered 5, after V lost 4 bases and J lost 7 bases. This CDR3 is CASSPDRVNIQYF. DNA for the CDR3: TGTGCCAGCAGCCCCGACAGGGTGAACATTCAGTACTTC.

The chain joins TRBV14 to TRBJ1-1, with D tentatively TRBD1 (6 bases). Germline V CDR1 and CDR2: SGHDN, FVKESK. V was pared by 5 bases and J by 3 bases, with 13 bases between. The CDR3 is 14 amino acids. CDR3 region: CASSYRDTYTEAFF. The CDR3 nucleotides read TGTGCCAGCAGCTACCGGGACACCTACACTGAAGCTTTCTTT.

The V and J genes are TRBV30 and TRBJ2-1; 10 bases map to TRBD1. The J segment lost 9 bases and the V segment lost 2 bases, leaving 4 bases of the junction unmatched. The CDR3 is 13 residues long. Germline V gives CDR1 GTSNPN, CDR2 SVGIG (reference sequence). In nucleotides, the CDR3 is TGTGCCTGGAGTTCGACAGGGGGCCCTGAGCAGTTCTTC. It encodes CAWSSTGGPEQFF.

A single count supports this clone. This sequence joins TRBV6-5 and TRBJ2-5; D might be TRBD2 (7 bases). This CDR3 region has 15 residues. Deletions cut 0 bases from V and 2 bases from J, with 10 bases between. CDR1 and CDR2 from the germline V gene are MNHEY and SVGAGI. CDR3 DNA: TGTGCCAGCAGTTACTCGGGGGGGCCTCAAGAGACCCAGTACTTC. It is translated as CASSYSGGPQETQYF.

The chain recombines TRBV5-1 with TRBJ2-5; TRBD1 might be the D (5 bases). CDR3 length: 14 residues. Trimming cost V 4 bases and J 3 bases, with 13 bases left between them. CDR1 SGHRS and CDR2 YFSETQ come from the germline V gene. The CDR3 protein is CASSPGQAKETQYF. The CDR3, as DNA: TGCGCCAGCAGCCCAGGACAAGCAAAAGAGACCCAGTACTTC.

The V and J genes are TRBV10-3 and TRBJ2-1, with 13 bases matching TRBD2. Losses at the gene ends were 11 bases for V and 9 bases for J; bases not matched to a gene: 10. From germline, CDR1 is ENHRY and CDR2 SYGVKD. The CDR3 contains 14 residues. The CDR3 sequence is CAAGPGLAGPEQFF. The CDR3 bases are TGTGCCGCGGGACCGGGACTAGCGGGGCCTGAGCAGTTCTTC.

CDR3 sequence reads: CASSEGSGYRDRALYEQYF. CDR3 in DNA: TGCGCCAGCAGTGAGGGCTCGGGGTACAGGGACAGGGCCCTCTACGAGCAGTACTTC. The chain is built from TRBV10-2 and TRBJ2-7; 9 bases fit TRBD1. Trimming took 2 bases from V and 3 from J; bases not matched to a gene: 17. The germline V gene has CDR1 WSHSY and CDR2 SAAADI. The CDR3 has 19 residues.

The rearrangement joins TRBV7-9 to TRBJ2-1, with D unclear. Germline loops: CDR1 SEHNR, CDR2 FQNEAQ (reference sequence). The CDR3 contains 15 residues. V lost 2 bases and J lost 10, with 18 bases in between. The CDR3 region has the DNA TGTGCCAGCAGCTTATTGCAGCGTTCGGGTGGGGAGCAGTTCTTC. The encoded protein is CASSLLQRSGGEQFF.

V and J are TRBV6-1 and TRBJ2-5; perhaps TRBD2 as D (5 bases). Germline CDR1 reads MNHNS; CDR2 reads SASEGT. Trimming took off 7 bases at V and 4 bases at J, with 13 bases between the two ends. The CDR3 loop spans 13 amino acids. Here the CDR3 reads CASTAGFGETQYF. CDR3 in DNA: TGTGCCAGCACCGCGGGTTTTGGAGAGACCCAGTACTTC.

CDR3 protein: CASSISGGKGETQYF. The CDR3 nucleotides read TGTGCCAGCAGCATTAGCGGGGGGAAGGGGGAGACCCAGTACTTC. The chain uses TRBV9 and TRBJ2-5, with 10 bases matching TRBD2. The trim removed 4 bases at V and 5 bases at J, leaving 8 bases unmatched. Germline V gene data show CDR1 as SGDLS and CDR2 as YYNGEE. This CDR3 comprises 15 residues.